This T cell receptor beta chain comes out of a study of blood T cell repertoires in COVID-19. Some clones are missing from TCRdb's copy, which holds only in-frame ones; the method was immunoSEQ multiplex PCR. The sample consists of about 64,000 clones, 85% to 90% of them appearing once. This clone was observed once. CDR3 length: 15 residues. V shed 7 bases, J shed 4 bases, and the junction held 8 bases outside the gene matches. Germline V lookup: CDR1 SGHDN, CDR2 FVKESK. The V call is TRBV14, the J call TRBJ2-1; 9 bases line up with TRBD1. The clonotype was recovered from a man aged 50-60 years with active COVID-19. Sequencing used peripheral blood. CDR3 in DNA: TGTGCCAGCATGATCGGGACAGGGCCTTACAATGAGCAGTTCTTC. Amino acid sequence: CASMIGTGPYNEQFF.